The 29 T cell receptor beta chains below were found in one sample sequenced in a study of tissue T cells after allogeneic stem cell transplantation. Profiled with immunoSEQ multiplex PCR; TCRdb holds only in-frame clones, not every one. This table holds about 12,000 clones, about 70% found once. Sequenced material: tissue from the right colon, taken at autopsy. These receptors were taken from a woman aged 18 to 49 with breast cancer.

V usage is TRBV12-3 or TRBV12-4 and J usage is TRBJ1-5; D gene ambiguous. V gave up 6 bases and J gave up 0 bases, with 6 bases separating them. The CDR3 is 13 residues long. The chain's CDR3 is CASSRYSNQPQHF. CDR3 coding DNA: TGTGCCAGCAGCCGGTATAGCAATCAGCCCCAGCATTTT.

The chain carries TRBV18 and TRBJ2-1; 8 bases map to TRBD2. The CDR3 extends over 14 amino acids. CDR1 and CDR2 (germline): KGHSH, LQKENI. Trimming cost V 4 bases and J 6 bases; bases outside gene matches: 5. The CDR3 here is CASSRTSRGNEQFF. The DNA of the CDR3 is TGTGCCAGCTCACGGACTAGCCGGGGCAATGAGCAGTTCTTC.

The J gene is TRBJ2-1, the V gene TRBV2, with 14 positions matching TRBD2. The CDR3 length is 15 residues. Germline-derived CDR1 and CDR2 are SNHLY and FYNNEI. J lost 16 bases, V lost 7 bases, and 15 bases had no gene match. Written as DNA, the CDR3 is TGTGCCAGCACCACGGAGGGGACTAGCGGGGGATACGGTTTCTTC. This codes for CASTTEGTSGGYGFF.

This clone has more than one count but fewer than ten. The chain combines TRBV4-1 with TRBJ2-5; TRBD2 aligns across 8 bases. V was pared by 1 base and J by 4 bases, with 8 bases of the junction left unmatched. Germline V CDR1 and CDR2: MGHRA, YSYEKL. CDR3 size: 16 residues. The CDR3 nucleotides read TGCGCCAGCAGCCAAGTTGTCGGCGCGGGGGGAGAGACCCAGTACTTC. Protein: CASSQVVGAGGETQYF.

This clone was counted a single time. The genes are TRBV11-2 and TRBJ2-1, with D unclear. From germline, CDR1 is SGHAT and CDR2 FQNNGV. V was cut by 2 bases and J by 7 bases, with 15 bases left in between. The CDR3 is 15 residues long. CDR3: CASSLSGPAPNEQFF. DNA for the CDR3: TGTGCCAGCAGCTTATCTGGTCCGGCGCCAAATGAGCAGTTCTTC.

This clone has more than one count but fewer than ten. This chain links TRBV30 with TRBJ1-6, with D uncertain. CDR1 is GTSNPN and CDR2 is SVGIG in the germline V gene (reference sequence). The length of the CDR3 is 14 residues. V was trimmed by 7 bases and J by 4 bases, leaving 14 bases between them. CDR3 nucleotides: TGTGCCTCTTCGTCGATCCGATATAATTCACCCCTCCACTTT. As protein: CASSSIRYNSPLHF.

This sequence joins TRBV18 and TRBJ1-2, with TRBD1 matching over 7 bases. This CDR3 is built from 14 residues. Germline trimming cut 6 bases from V and 6 bases from J; bases unmatched to any gene: 10. CDR1 is KGHSH, CDR2 LQKENI, per germline. CDR3 bases: TGTGCCAGCTCCCGGGACAGCTTAAAAAATGGCTACACCTTC. Protein sequence: CASSRDSLKNGYTF. Complete variable domain (other parts from reference TRBV18 and TRBJ1-2): NAGVMQNPRHLVRRRGQEARLRCSPMKGHSHVYWYRQLPEEGLKFMVYLQKENIIDESGMPKERFSAEFPKEGPSILRIQQVVRGDSAAYFCASSRDSLKNGYTFGSGTRLTVV.

V and J are TRBV7-2 and TRBJ2-7; no reliable D call. The germline V gene has CDR1 SGHTA and CDR2 FQGNSA. Trimming stripped 3 bases from V and 2 bases from J, with 8 bases between. The CDR3 has 13 residues. In nucleotides, the CDR3 is TGTGCCAGCAGCTTCACCAGTACCTACGAGCAGTACTTC. This sequence encodes CASSFTSTYEQYF.

This clone was seen only a few times. The genes are TRBV5-1 and TRBJ2-1, with 12 bases identical to TRBD2. V was clipped by 2 bases and J by 9 bases; unmatched bases: 3. Germline CDR1 is SGHRS and CDR2 is YFSETQ. This CDR3 comprises 14 residues. The CDR3 spells CASSLETSGGEQFF. In nucleotides, the CDR3 is TGCGCCAGCAGCTTAGAGACTAGCGGGGGTGAGCAGTTCTTC.

The V gene is TRBV7-6, the J gene TRBJ2-1; 7 nucleotides align to TRBD1. The ends lost 4 bases at V and 8 bases at J; junction bases unmatched: 11. Germline assignment: CDR1 SGHVS and CDR2 FNYEAQ. The CDR3 has 15 residues. The CDR3 coding sequence is TGTGCCAGCAGCTCGGACAGGTACTCCTTCGATGAGCAGTTCTTC. It specifies CASSSDRYSFDEQFF.

This chain uses TRBV11-2 with TRBJ1-6; unclear D gene. V dropped 5 bases and J dropped 10 bases, with 12 bases sitting between them. This CDR3 contains 13 residues. CDR1 and CDR2 (germline): SGHAT, FQNNGV. The CDR3 DNA sequence: TGTGCCAGCAGCCTATATATGGGCTCACCCCTCCACTTT. This gives the protein CASSLYMGSPLHF.

A single count supports this clone. The V and J genes are TRBV23-1 and TRBJ2-2, with 8 bases fitting TRBD1. TRBV23-1 is flagged as an ORF with uncertain function. V lost 11 bases and J lost 4; bases outside the gene matches: 24. The CDR3 is 19 amino acids. The CDR3 here is CAPRPPDRDGSGFTGELFF. The CDR3 region has the DNA TGCGCCCCCCGTCCCCCGGACAGGGACGGGTCCGGGTTCACCGGGGAGCTGTTTTTT.

This clone was found a few times. The rearrangement uses TRBV6-6 and TRBJ2-7, with D unclear. The CDR3 totals 13 residues. The germline V gene encodes CDR1 MNHNY and CDR2 SVGAGI (reference sequence). V was trimmed by 0 bases and J by 3 bases, leaving 6 bases between them. The CDR3 loop reads CASSYSVGYEQYF. The DNA of the CDR3 is TGTGCCAGCAGTTACTCTGTGGGCTACGAGCAGTACTTC.

The rearrangement links TRBV5-1 to TRBJ2-5; TRBD2 might be the D (5 bases). The CDR3 runs to 14 residues. V was cut by 3 bases and J by 2 bases, with 11 bases left in between. The germline CDR1 and CDR2 sequences are SGHRS and YFSETQ. CDR3 region: CASSSGILQETQYF. The DNA of the CDR3 is TGCGCCAGCAGCTCCGGGATTTTACAAGAGACCCAGTACTTC. The full variable domain, with the rest looked up from reference TRBV5-1 and TRBJ2-5, is KAGVTQTPRYLIKTRGQQVTLSCSPISGHRSVSWYQQTPGQGLQFLFEYFSETQRNKGNFPGRFSGRQFSNSRSEMNVSTLELGDSALYLCASSSGILQETQYFGPGTRLLVL.

The rearrangement links TRBV5-4 to TRBJ2-1, with 8 bases fitting TRBD2. V shed 6 bases and J 10 bases; nucleotides not matched to a gene: 18. This CDR3 is 16 amino acids long. The germline V gene has CDR1 SGHNT and CDR2 YYREEE (reference sequence). Here the CDR3 DNA reads TGTGCCAGCAACCCTCCAGGACTAGCCGGGGTGGGCGAGCAGTTCTTC. Translating it yields CASNPPGLAGVGEQFF.

The chain couples TRBV18 to TRBJ2-7, with 7 bases lining up with TRBD1. Looked up from germline, CDR1 is KGHSH and CDR2 is LQKENI. The CDR3 has 14 amino acids. With 6 bases clipped from V and 3 bases from J, the junction kept 8 bases outside the gene matches. In nucleotides, the CDR3 is TGTGCCAGCTCCACTTCAGGGGGAGTCTACGAGCAGTACTTC. Its protein is CASSTSGGVYEQYF.

The chain recombines TRBV27 with TRBJ1-4; perhaps TRBD1 as D (5 bases). CDR1 is MNHEY and CDR2 is SMNVEV in the germline V gene (reference sequence). This CDR3 comprises 14 residues. V dropped 6 bases and J dropped 8 bases, with 16 bases sitting between them. In nucleotides, the CDR3 is TGTGCCAGCAGGTCCTCAGGGAATGGGGAAAAACTGTTTTTT. As protein: CASRSSGNGEKLFF.

This clone has only a few counts. The chain is built from TRBV7-3 and TRBJ2-1; D is possibly TRBD2 (6 bases). Germline V gene sequence: CDR1 SGHTA, CDR2 FQGTGA. The V and J ends lost 2 bases and 6 bases respectively, with 8 bases between them. The CDR3 covers 13 residues. The CDR3 loop reads CASSLLASNEQFF. CDR3 DNA: TGTGCCAGCAGCTTACTAGCGTCCAATGAGCAGTTCTTC.

This sequence joins TRBV18 and TRBJ1-1; TRBD1 matches 9 bases. Germline lookup yields CDR1 KGHSH and CDR2 LQKENI. CDR3 length: 16 residues. With V trimmed by 3 bases and J by 1 base, 6 bases remained unmatched. CDR3 loop: CASSPGTGTWNTEAFF. Written as DNA, the CDR3 is TGTGCCAGCTCACCTGGGACAGGGACATGGAACACTGAAGCTTTCTTT.

CDR3 loop: CASSYDPLYEQYF. The CDR3 DNA sequence: TGTGCCAGCAGTTACGACCCCCTCTACGAGCAGTACTTC. V gene TRBV6-2 or TRBV6-3 combines with J gene TRBJ2-7; D gene uncertain. V gave up 2 bases and J gave up 3 bases, with 8 bases separating them. The germline V gene has CDR1 MNHEY and CDR2 SVGEGT. This CDR3 contains 13 residues.

This clone was detected a few times. V gene TRBV5-1 combines with J gene TRBJ2-7, with 7 bases fitting TRBD1. Germline values: CDR1 SGHRS, CDR2 YFSETQ. The V segment lost 2 bases and the J segment 4 bases; nucleotides outside the gene matches: 6. The CDR3 length is 14 residues. The CDR3 sequence: CASSFTGTAYEQYF. The DNA of the CDR3 is TGCGCCAGCAGCTTCACCGGGACAGCTTACGAGCAGTACTTC.

This clone was detected only a few times. The chain employs TRBV5-1 and TRBJ2-7; D is unresolved. The CDR3 consists of 14 residues. V gave up 4 bases and J gave up 1 base, with 12 bases separating them. Germline loops: CDR1 SGHRS, CDR2 YFSETQ. The CDR3 sequence is CASSADSLSYEQYF. In nucleotides, the CDR3 is TGCGCCAGCAGCGCTGACTCCCTTTCCTACGAGCAGTACTTC.

The V and J genes are TRBV25-1 and TRBJ1-3; D gene ambiguous. Trimming cost V 0 bases and J 0 bases, with 9 bases left between them. This CDR3 spans 16 amino acids. Germline V CDR1 and CDR2: MGHDK, SYGVNS. CDR3 in amino acids: CASSEYRASSGNTIYF. In nucleotides, the CDR3 is TGTGCCAGCAGTGAATACCGGGCGTCCTCTGGAAACACCATATATTTT.

The chain joins TRBV7-2 to TRBJ2-1, with 7 bases aligning to TRBD1. The V gene's germline CDR1 is SGHTA and CDR2 FQGNSA. V was pared by 7 bases and J by 8 bases, with 11 bases of the junction left unmatched. This CDR3 spans 14 amino acids. CDR3 protein: CASNIDRDVHEQFF. The CDR3 nucleotides read TGTGCCAGCAACATAGACAGGGATGTACATGAGCAGTTCTTC.

The chain joins TRBV19 to TRBJ2-1; 8 bases line up with TRBD2. Unmatched junction bases numbered 5, after V lost 2 bases and J lost 5 bases. Germline loops: CDR1 LNHDA, CDR2 SQIVND (reference sequence). There are 15 residues in the CDR3. The CDR3 bases are TGTGCCAGTAGTATATCTAGCGGGTCGAACAATGAGCAGTTCTTC. Translation gives CASSISSGSNNEQFF.

The V and J genes are TRBV24-1 and TRBJ1-2; D is ambiguous. Germline-derived CDR1 and CDR2 are KGHDR and SFDVKD. Trimming removed 3 bases at V and 8 bases at J, with 6 bases between. There are 11 residues in the CDR3. DNA of the CDR3: TGTGCCACCAGTGATCCCCAGGGCTACACCTTC. This sequence encodes CATSDPQGYTF.

This clone was seen only once. This rearrangement joins TRBV4-3 to TRBJ2-5, with 14 bases identical to TRBD2. The V and J ends lost 4 bases and 3 bases, in that order; junction bases with no gene match: 1. The CDR3 runs 15 residues. Germline lookup yields CDR1 LGHNA and CDR2 YSLEER. CDR3 protein: CASSPGLAGEETQYF. CDR3 nucleotides: TGCGCCAGCAGCCCGGGACTAGCGGGGGAAGAGACCCAGTACTTC.

This sequence joins TRBV6-1 and TRBJ1-2; TRBD1 might be the D (6 bases). This CDR3 contains 14 residues. Germline-derived CDR1 and CDR2 are MNHNS and SASEGT. V was trimmed by 2 bases and J by 4 bases, leaving 11 bases between them. DNA for the CDR3: TGTGCCAGCAGTGAACTGGGGGGCCGCTATGGCTACACCTTC. This translates into CASSELGGRYGYTF.

Of note for this clone: Other DNA sequences in the same sample also yield this CDR3. V is TRBV6-5 and J is TRBJ2-1; 14 bases align to TRBD2. Germline-derived CDR1 and CDR2 are MNHEY and SVGAGI. The CDR3 totals 16 residues. With 2 bases clipped from V and 7 bases from J, the junction kept 4 bases outside the gene matches. As DNA, the CDR3 is TGTGCCAGCAGTTACACTGGACTAGCGGGAGGTAATGAGCAGTTCTTC. This gives the protein CASSYTGLAGGNEQFF.